This section outlines one T cell receptor beta chain sequence together with its context. In the study's own analysis: Reference gene primer amplification yielded estimated nucleated cell counts. Profiled with immunoSEQ multiplex PCR; TCRdb holds only in-frame clones, not every one. V, J and clone size derive from that table, while D and trimming were established from the DNA sequence. The table lists about 400,000 clones, approximately 90% of them singletons. This specimen comes from a study of blood T cell repertoires in COVID-19. Across the whole study: The study drew acute and convalescent COVID-19 samples from the United States, Italy and Spain. PBMCs, B-cell-depleted T cells, or T cells provided the cDNA or gDNA that made up the material.

CDR3 length: 14 amino acids. Germline values: CDR1 SQVTM, CDR2 ANQGSEA. V lost 6 bases, J lost 4 bases, and 15 bases lay in between. The clonotype was recovered from a woman aged 25 to 39 with active or convalescent COVID-19. Specimen: peripheral blood. The chain carries TRBV29-1 and TRBJ2-2; TRBD1 is a possible D gene (6 bases). The CDR3 bases are TGCAGCGTGAGACTACAGGGCTTCACCGGGGAGCTGTTTTTT. Encoded protein: CSVRLQGFTGELFF.